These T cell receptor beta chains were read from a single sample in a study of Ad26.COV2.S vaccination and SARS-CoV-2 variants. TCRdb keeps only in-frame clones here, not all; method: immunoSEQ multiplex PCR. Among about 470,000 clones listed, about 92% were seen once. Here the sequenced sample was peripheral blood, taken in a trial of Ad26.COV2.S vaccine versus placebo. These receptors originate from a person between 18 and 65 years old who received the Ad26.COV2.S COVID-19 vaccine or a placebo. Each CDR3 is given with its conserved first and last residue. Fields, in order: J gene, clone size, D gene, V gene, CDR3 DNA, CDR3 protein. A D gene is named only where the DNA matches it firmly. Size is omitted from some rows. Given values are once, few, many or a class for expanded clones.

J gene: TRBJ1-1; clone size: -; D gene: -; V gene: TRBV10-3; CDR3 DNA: TGTGCCATCAGTGAGAACGGCATGAACACTGAAGCTTTCTTT; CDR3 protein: CAISENGMNTEAFF
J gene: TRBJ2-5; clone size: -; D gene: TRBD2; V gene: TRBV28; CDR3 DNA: TGTGCCAGCAGTTCGGGACTAGCGGGAAGGGTAGAGACCCAGTACTTC; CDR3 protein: CASSSGLAGRVETQYF
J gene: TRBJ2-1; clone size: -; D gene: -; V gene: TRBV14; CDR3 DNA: TGTGCCAGCAGCCAAGAGCCGGGGGAGAGAGTCTATGAGCAGTTCTTC; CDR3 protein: CASSQEPGERVYEQFF
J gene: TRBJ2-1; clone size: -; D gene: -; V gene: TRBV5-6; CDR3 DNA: TGTGCCAGCAGCTTGGTGGCTAGCTCGGCCGATGAGCAGTTCTTC; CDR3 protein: CASSLVASSADEQFF
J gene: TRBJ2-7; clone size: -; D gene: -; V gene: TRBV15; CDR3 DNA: TGTGCCACCTGGTCCTCCAGCGAAAGCTCCTACGAGCAGTACTTC; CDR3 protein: CATWSSSESSYEQYF
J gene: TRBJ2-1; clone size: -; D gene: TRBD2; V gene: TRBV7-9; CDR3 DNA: TGTGCCAGCAGCTTAGCCGGGACTAGCGGGAGGAGTGAGCAGTTCTTC; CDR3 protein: CASSLAGTSGRSEQFF
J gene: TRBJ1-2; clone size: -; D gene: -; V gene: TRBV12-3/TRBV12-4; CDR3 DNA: TGTGCCAGCAGAGGGGAAGAGAGAGGCTACACCTTC; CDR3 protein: CASRGEERGYTF
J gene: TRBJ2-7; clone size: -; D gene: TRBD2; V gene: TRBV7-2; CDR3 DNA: TGTGCCAGCAGCTTAGTAGGGACTAGCTTCCACGAGCAGTACTTC; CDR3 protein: CASSLVGTSFHEQYF
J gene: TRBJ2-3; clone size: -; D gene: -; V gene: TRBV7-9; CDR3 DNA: TGTGCCAGCAGCTTAAGGCGGGCAGCGCGCACAGATACGCAGTATTTT; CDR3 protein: CASSLRRAARTDTQYF
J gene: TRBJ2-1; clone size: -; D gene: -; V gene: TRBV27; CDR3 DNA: TGTGCCAGCAGTTTAGAAGGCGAGGGCCGCAATGAGCAGTTCTTC; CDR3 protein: CASSLEGEGRNEQFF
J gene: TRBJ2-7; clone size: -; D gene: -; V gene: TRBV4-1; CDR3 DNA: TGCGCCAGCAGCCAAGCCGGGGCCGAGCAGTACTTC; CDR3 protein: CASSQAGAEQYF
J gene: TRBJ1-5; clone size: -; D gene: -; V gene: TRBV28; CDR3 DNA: TGTGCCAGCAGTTTATTTGGTCAGCCCCAGCATTTT; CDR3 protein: CASSLFGQPQHF
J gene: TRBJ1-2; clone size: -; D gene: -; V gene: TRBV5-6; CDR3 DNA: TGTGCCAGCAGCTTGGGCGTGGGTGGCGACTATGGCTACACCTTC; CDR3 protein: CASSLGVGGDYGYTF
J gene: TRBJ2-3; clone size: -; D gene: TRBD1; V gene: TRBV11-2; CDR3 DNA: TGTGCCAGCAGCTTAGATCCGGGACAGGGGATCACAGATACGCAGTATTTT; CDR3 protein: CASSLDPGQGITDTQYF
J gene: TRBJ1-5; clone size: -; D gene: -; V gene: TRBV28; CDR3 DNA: TGTGCCAGCAGTATTGCAGGGGCAAATCAGCCCCAGCATTTT; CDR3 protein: CASSIAGANQPQHF
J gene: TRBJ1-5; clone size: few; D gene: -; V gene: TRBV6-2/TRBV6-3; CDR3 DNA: TGTGCCAGCAGTTACCGGGACATATATCAGCCCCAGCATTTT; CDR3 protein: CASSYRDIYQPQHF
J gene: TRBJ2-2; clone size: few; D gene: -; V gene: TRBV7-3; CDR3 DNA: TGTGCCAGCAGCCGCCAGAGCAACACCGGGGAGCTGTTTTTT; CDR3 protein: CASSRQSNTGELFF
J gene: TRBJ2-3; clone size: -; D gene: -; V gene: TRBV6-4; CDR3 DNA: TGTGCCAGCAGCGCCACTAGTTATGGCGATACGCAGTATTTT; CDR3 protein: CASSATSYGDTQYF
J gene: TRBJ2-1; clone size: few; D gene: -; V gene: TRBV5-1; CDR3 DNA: TGCGCCAGCAGCTTGGCCATGAGGACACTTACCCGCTCCTACAATGAGCAGTTCTTC; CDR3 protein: CASSLAMRTLTRSYNEQFF
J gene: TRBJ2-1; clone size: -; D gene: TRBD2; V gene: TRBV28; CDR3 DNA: TGTGCCAGCAGTACCCCAGCGGGAGGGACAAACTACAATGAGCAGTTCTTC; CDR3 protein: CASSTPAGGTNYNEQFF
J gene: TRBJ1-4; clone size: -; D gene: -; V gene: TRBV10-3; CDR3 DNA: TGTGCCATCAGTGAGGGGGGAACTAATGAAAAACTGTTTTTT; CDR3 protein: CAISEGGTNEKLFF
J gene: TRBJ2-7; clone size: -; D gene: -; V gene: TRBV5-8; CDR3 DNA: TGTGCCAGCAGCTTGGGGCAGGCCAGCTCCTACGAGCAGTACTTC; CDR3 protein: CASSLGQASSYEQYF
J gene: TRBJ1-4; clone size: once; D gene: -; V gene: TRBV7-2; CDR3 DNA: TGTGCCAGCAGTGGGGCGGGGGGAGGTAATGAAAAACTGTTTTTT; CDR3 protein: CASSGAGGGNEKLFF
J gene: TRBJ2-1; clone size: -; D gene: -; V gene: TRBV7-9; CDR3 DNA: TGTGCCAGCAGCCCCCCCACGGGACGCAATGAGCAGTTCTTC; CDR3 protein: CASSPPTGRNEQFF
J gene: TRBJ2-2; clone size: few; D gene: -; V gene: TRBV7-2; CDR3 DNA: TGTGCCAGTAGCCGGCGGGGAGGCACCGGGGAGCTGTTTTTT; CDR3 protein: CASSRRGGTGELFF
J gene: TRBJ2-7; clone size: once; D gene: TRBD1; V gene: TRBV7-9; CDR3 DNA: TGTGCCAGCAGTGGCGGGACAGGGGGTTACGAGCAGTACTTC; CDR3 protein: CASSGGTGGYEQYF
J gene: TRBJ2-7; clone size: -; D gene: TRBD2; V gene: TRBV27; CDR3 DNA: TGTGCCAGCAGTTTTATAGCGGGAGACTACGAGCAGTACTTC; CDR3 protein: CASSFIAGDYEQYF
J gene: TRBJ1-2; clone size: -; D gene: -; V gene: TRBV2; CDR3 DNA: TGTGCCAGCAGTGAAGTGGCGCCTGGGTACACCTTC; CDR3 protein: CASSEVAPGYTF
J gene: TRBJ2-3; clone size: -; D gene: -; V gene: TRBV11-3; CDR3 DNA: TGTGCCAGCAGTTCCTCGTGGGGGTCGGCAGATACGCAGTATTTT; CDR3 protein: CASSSSWGSADTQYF
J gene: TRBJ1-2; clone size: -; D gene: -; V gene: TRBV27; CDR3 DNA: TGTGCCAGCAGCCTATGGGGAAATAAAGCTAACTATGGCTACACCTTC; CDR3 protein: CASSLWGNKANYGYTF
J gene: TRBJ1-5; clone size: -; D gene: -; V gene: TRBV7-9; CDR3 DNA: TGTGCCAGCAGCTTATCCGGGAGTCCGAATCAGCCCCAGCATTTT; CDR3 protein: CASSLSGSPNQPQHF
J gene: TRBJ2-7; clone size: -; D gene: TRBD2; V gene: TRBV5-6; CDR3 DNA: TGTGCCAGCAGCTTCCCGGGACTAGCATACGAGCAGTACTTC; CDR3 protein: CASSFPGLAYEQYF
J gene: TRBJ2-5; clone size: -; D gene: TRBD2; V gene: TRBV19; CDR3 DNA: TGTGCCAGTAGCCACTACCGGGGACTAGCGGGCCCACAGCCACAAGAGACCCAGTACTTC; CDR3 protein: CASSHYRGLAGPQPQETQYF
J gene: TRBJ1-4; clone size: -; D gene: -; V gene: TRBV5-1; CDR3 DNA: TGCGCCAGCAGGAGGGACTTGGGGGATGAAAAACTGTTTTTT; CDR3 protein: CASRRDLGDEKLFF
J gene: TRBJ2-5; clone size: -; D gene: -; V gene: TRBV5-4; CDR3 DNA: TGTGCCAGCAGCTACGAGGGGAGAGAGACCCAGTACTTC; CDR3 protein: CASSYEGRETQYF
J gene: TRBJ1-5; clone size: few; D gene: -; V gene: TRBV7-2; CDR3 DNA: TGTGCCAGCAGCCCGGAGGACAATCAGCCCCAGCATTTT; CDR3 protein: CASSPEDNQPQHF
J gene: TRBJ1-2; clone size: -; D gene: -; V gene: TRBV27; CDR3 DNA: TGTGCCAGCAGTCAAAGGGACGGAGCTAACTATGGCTACACCTTC; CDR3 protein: CASSQRDGANYGYTF
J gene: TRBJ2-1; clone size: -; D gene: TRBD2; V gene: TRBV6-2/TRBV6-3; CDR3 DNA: TGTGCCAGCAGTGGACTAGCGGGCTTCTACAATGAGCAGTTCTTC; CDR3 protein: CASSGLAGFYNEQFF
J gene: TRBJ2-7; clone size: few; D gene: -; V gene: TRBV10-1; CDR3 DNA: TGCGCCAGCAGTGAAGGGAGGGGGTACGAGCAGTACTTC; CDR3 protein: CASSEGRGYEQYF
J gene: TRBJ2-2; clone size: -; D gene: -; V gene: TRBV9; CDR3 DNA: TGTGCCAGCAGCGAGTACGGAGTCCCGAACACCGGGGAGCTGTTTTTT; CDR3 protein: CASSEYGVPNTGELFF
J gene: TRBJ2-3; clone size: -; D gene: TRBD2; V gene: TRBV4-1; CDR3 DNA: TGCGCCAGCAGCTACGGACTAGCGGGAGGGGCAGATACGCAGTATTTT; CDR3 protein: CASSYGLAGGADTQYF
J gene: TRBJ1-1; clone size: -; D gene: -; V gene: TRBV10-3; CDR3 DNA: TGTGCCACCCTGCCGAGTTCGGAGACTGAAGCTTTCTTT; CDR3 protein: CATLPSSETEAFF
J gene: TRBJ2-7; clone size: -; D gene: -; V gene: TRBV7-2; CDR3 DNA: TGTGCCAGCAGCTTAGCCGGTAGCTCCTACGAGCAGTACTTC; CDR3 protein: CASSLAGSSYEQYF
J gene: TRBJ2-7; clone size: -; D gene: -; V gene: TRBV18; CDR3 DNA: TGTGCCAGCTCACCAGGCGCAGGAAGGGGGTACGAGCAGTACTTC; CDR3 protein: CASSPGAGRGYEQYF
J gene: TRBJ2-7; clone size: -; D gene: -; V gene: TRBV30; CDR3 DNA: TGTGCCTGGCAACAATCGGACAGCTCCTACGAGCAGTACTTC; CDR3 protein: CAWQQSDSSYEQYF
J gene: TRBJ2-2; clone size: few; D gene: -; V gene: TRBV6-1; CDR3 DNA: TGTGCCAGCAGTGAAGGGGCAAGGGCCCCGTTCGCGAACACCGGGGAGCTGTTTTTT; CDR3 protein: CASSEGARAPFANTGELFF
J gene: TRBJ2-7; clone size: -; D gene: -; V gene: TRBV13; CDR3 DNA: TGTGCCAGCAGCCGGAAAAGGAGTGCCCCCTACGAGCAGTACTTC; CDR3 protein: CASSRKRSAPYEQYF
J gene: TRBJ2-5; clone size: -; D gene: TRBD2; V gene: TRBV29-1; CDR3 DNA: TGCAGCGTTGTTTGGCTAGCGGGCCAAGAGACCCAGTACTTC; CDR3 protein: CSVVWLAGQETQYF
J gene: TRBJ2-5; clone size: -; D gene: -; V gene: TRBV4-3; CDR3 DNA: TGCGCCAGCAGCCAAGATATCCGTCGAGAGACCCAGTACTTC; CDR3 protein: CASSQDIRRETQYF
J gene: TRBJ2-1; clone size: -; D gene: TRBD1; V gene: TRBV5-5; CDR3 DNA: TGTGCCAGCAGAGGGGGACAGGGGAACAATGAGCAGTTCTTC; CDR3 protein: CASRGGQGNNEQFF
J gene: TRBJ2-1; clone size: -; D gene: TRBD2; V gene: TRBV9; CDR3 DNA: TGTGCCAGCAGCGTAGCTACCACTAGCGGGATGAATGAGCAGTTCTTC; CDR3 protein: CASSVATTSGMNEQFF
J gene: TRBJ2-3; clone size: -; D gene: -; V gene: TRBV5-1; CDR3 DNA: TGCGCCAGCAGCTTTGGGGGAGAGGAAGATACGCAGTATTTT; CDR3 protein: CASSFGGEEDTQYF
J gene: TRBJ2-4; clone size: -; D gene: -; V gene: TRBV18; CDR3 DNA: TGTGCCAGCTCAGTCTCGGGGACGTCCAAAAACATTCAGTACTTC; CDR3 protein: CASSVSGTSKNIQYF
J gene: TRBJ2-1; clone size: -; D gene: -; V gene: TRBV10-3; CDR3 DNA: TGTGCCATCAGTGAGCCCGAGTACAATGAGCAGTTCTTC; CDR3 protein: CAISEPEYNEQFF
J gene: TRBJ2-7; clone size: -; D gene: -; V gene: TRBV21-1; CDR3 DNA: TGTGCCAGCAGCAAATTTGCGACTAGCGGGAGGGGCGAGCAGTACTTC; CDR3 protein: CASSKFATSGRGEQYF
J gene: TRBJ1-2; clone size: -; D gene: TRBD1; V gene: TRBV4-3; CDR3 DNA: TGCGCCAGCAGCCCCGGGACAGAGAATGGCTACACCTTC; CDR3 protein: CASSPGTENGYTF
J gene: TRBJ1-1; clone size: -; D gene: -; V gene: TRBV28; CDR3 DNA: TGTGCCAGCAGTTTATTGGCAGGCAACACTGAAGCTTTCTTT; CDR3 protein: CASSLLAGNTEAFF
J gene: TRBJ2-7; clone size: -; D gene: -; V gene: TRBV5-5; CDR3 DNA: TGTGCCAGCAGCTTGGAGGGTATCCCCTCCTACGAGCAGTACTTC; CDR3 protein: CASSLEGIPSYEQYF
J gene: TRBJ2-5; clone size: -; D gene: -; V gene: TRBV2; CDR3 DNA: TGTGCCAGCAGTGGAGGGGGGTGGGAGACCCAGTACTTC; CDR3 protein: CASSGGGWETQYF